The sample holds one count of the clone carrying this TCR beta chain. What it binds is not known. This entry belongs to a study of CD8 T cells in Susac syndrome. Study-level findings and limits: The number of Susac-specific public clones found was roughly 16 in total CD8+ repertoires and a few in CD8+ TEMRA repertoires. Clonal expansion involving Susac CD8+ cells peaked in TEMRA cells and active patients.

Looked up from germline, CDR1 is SGHVS and CDR2 is FQNEAQ. The V and J ends lost 5 bases and 3 bases respectively, with 11 bases between them. CDR3 length: 13 amino acids. Reverse transcription used roughly 0.45 to 1 ug RNA and random hexamers. An immunoSEQ multiplex PCR generated amplified TCR beta CDR3 products spanning 54 Vbeta and 13 Jbeta. TCRdb ran MiXCR on the immunoSEQ multiplex PCR reads and lists one entry per CDR3 protein. The data hold roughly 100,000 distinct CDR3 sequences, with roughly 94% observed a single time. The chain employs TRBV7-8 and TRBJ2-7; D possibly corresponds to TRBD2 (6 bases). Sequencing was performed on CD8+ T cells from PBMCs. The TCR was taken from a human donor with Susac syndrome. DNA for the CDR3: TGTGCCAGCAGCGCGGGACCGAACTACGAGCAGTACTTC. Protein: CASSAGPNYEQYF.